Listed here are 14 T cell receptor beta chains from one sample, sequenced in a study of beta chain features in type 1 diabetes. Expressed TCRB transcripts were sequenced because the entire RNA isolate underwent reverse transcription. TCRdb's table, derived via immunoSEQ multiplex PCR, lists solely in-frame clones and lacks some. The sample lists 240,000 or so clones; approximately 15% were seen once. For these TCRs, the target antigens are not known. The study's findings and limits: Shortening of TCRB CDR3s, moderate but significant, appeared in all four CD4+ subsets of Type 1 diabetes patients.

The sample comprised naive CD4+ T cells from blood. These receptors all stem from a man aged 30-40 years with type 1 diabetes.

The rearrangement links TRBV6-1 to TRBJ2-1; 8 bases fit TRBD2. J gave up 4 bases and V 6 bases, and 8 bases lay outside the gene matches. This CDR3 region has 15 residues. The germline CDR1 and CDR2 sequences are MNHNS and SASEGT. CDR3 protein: CASRETGTRYNEQFF. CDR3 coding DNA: TGTGCCAGCAGGGAAACCGGGACTAGGTACAATGAGCAGTTCTTC.

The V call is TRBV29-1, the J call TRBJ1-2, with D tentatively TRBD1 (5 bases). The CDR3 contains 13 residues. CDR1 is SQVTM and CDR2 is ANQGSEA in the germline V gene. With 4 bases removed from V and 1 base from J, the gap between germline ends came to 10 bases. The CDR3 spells CSVVGRDNYGYTF. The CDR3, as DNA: TGCAGCGTTGTCGGCAGGGATAACTATGGCTACACCTTC.

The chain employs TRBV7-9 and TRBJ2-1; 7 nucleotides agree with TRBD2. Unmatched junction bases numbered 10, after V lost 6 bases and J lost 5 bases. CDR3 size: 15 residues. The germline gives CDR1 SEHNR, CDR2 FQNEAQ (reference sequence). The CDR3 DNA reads TGTGCCAGCAGTCCCCCCGGCGGGAGAGACAATGAGCAGTTCTTC. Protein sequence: CASSPPGGRDNEQFF. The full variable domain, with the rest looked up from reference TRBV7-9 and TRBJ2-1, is DTGVSQNPRHKITKRGQNVTFRCDPISEHNRLYWYRQTLGQGPEFLTYFQNEAQLEKSRLLSDRFSAERPKGSFSTLEIQRTEQGDSAMYLCASSPPGGRDNEQFFGPGTRLTVL.

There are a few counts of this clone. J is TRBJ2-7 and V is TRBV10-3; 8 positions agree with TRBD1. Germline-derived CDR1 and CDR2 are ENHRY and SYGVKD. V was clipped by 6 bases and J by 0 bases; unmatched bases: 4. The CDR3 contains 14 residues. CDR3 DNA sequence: TGTGCCATCAGCGACACAGGGGGCTCCTACGAGCAGTACTTC. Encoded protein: CAISDTGGSYEQYF.

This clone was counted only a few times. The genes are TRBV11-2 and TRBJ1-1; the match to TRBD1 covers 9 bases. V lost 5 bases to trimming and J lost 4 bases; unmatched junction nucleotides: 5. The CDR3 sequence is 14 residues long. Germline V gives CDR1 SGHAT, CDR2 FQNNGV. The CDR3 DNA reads TGTGCCAGCAGCGGTACGACAGGGGGCACTGAAGCTTTCTTT. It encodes CASSGTTGGTEAFF.

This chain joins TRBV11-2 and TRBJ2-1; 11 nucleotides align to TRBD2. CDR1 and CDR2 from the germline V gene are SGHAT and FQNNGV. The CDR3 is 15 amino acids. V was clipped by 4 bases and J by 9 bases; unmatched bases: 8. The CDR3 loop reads CASSYNSGGAGEQFF. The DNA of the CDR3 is TGTGCCAGCAGCTACAATAGCGGGGGGGCCGGTGAGCAGTTCTTC.

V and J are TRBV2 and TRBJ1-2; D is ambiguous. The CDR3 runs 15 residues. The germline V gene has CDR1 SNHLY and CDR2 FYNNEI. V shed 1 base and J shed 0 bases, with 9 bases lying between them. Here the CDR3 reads CASSEEGGPNYGYTF. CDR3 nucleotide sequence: TGTGCCAGCAGTGAAGAAGGAGGGCCTAACTATGGCTACACCTTC.

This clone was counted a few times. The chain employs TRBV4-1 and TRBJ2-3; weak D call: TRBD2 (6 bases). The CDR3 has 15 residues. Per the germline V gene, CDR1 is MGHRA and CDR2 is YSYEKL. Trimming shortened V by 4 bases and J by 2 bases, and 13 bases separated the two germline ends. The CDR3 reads CASSPRDSHTDTQYF. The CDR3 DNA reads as TGCGCCAGCAGCCCCCGGGACTCACACACAGATACGCAGTATTTT.

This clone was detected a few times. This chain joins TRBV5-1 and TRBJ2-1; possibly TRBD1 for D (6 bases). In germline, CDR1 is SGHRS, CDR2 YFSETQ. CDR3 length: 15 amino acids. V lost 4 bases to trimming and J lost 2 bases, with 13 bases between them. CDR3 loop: CASSLRQAPYNEQFF. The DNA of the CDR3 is TGCGCCAGCAGCCTCCGACAGGCACCCTACAATGAGCAGTTCTTC.

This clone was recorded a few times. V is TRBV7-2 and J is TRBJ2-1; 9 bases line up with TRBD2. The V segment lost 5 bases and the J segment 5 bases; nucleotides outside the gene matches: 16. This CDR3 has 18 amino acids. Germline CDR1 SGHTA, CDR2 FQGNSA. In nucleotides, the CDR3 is TGTGCCAGCAGCCCGGGTCGTTTCGCGGGGGGGCGGGACAATGAGCAGTTCTTC. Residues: CASSPGRFAGGRDNEQFF. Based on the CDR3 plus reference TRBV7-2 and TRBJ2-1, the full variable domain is GAGVSQSPSNKVTEKGKDVELRCDPISGHTALYWYRQSLGQGLEFLIYFQGNSAPDKSGLPSDRFSAERTGGSVSTLTIQRTQQEDSAVYLCASSPGRFAGGRDNEQFFGPGTRLTVL.

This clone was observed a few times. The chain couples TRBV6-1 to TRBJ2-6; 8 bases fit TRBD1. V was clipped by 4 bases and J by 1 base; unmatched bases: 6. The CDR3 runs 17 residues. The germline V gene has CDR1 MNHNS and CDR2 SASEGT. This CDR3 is CASSGTGMGSGANVLTF. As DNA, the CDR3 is TGTGCCAGCAGTGGGACAGGGATGGGTTCTGGGGCCAACGTCCTGACTTTC.

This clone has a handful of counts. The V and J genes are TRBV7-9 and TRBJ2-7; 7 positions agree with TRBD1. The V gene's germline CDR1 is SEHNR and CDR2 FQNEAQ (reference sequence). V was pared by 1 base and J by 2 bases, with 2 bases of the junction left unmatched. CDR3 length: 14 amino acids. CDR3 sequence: CASSLVGQTYEQYF. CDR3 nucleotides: TGTGCCAGCAGCTTAGTGGGACAGACCTACGAGCAGTACTTC. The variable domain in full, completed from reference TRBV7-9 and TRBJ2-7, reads DTGVSQNPRHKITKRGQNVTFRCDPISEHNRLYWYRQTLGQGPEFLTYFQNEAQLEKSRLLSDRFSAERPKGSFSTLEIQRTEQGDSAMYLCASSLVGQTYEQYFGPGTRLTVT.

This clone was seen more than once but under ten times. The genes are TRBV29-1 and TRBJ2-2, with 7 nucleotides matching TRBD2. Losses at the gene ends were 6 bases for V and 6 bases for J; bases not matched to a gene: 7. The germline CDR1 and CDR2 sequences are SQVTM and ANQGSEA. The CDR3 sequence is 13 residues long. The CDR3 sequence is CSVQAGSAGELFF. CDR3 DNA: TGCAGCGTCCAAGCGGGATCCGCCGGGGAGCTGTTTTTT.

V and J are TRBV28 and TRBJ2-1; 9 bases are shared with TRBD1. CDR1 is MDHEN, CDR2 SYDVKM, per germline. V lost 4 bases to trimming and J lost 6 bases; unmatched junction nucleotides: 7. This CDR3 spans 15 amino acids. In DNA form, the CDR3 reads TGTGCCAGCAGTTCCCCGGGACAGGGAACCAATGAGCAGTTCTTC. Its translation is CASSSPGQGTNEQFF.